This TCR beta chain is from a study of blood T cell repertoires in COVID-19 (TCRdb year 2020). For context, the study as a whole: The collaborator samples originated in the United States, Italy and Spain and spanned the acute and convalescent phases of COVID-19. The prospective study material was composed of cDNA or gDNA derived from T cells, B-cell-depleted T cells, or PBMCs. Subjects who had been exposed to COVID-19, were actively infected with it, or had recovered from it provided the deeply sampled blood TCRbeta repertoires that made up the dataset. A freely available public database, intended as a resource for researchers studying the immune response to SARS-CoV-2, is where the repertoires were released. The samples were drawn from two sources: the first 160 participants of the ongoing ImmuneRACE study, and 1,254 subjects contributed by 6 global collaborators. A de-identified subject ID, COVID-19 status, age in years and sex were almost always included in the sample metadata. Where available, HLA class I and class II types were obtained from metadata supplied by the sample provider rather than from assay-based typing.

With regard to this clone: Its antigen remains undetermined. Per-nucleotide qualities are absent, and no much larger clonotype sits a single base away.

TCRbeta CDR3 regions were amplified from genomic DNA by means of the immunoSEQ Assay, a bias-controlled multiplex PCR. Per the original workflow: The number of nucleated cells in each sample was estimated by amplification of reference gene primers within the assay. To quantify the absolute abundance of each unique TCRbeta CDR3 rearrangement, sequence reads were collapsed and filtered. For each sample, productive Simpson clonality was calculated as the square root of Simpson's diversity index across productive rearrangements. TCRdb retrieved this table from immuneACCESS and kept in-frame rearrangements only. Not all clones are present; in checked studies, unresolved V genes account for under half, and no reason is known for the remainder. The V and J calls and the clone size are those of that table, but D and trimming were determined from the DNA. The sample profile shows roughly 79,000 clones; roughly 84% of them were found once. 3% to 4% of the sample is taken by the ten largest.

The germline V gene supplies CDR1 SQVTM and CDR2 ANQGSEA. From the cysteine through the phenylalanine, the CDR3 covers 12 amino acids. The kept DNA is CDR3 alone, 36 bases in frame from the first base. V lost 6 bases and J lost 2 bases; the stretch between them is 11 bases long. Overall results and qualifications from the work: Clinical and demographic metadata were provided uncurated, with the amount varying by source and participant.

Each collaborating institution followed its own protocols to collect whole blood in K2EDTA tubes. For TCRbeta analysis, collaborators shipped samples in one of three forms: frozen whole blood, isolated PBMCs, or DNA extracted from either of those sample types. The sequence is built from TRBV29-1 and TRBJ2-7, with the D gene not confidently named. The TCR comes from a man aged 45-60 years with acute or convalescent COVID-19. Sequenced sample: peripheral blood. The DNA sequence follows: TGCAGCGTCTCTTCTGAGGCCTACGAGCAGTACTTC. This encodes CSVSSEAYEQYF.